The clone carrying this T cell receptor beta chain was seen a handful of times. The antigen is undetermined. It was 5'RACE with constant-segment primers that produced the TCR alpha and TCR beta cDNA libraries, which carried sample barcodes and UMIs. TCRdb ran MiXCR on the 5' RACE reads and lists one entry per CDR3 protein. The sample holds about 320,000 distinct CDR3 sequences, over 11% seen once. This entry belongs to a study of T-cell memory formation after mild COVID-19. CDR1 is MGHRA and CDR2 is YSYEKL in the germline V gene. Trimming removed 2 bases at V and 3 bases at J, with 8 bases between. The CDR3 runs 14 residues. Points from the study as a whole: There was a balanced CD4/CD8 profile in clones contracting day 15 to 85, and later expanders leaned CD4+. SARS-CoV-2 specificity of second-wave clones peaking day 37 was unconfirmed.

The TCR sequence derives from a man aged 18 to 30 who had mild COVID-19 (a few samples of this study predate the infection). Cell type and time point are not known. This chain connects TRBV4-1 to TRBJ1-5; TRBD1 is a possible D gene (5 bases). The sequenced sample consisted of PBMCs or a T cell subset sorted from them (not recorded which). The CDR3 here is CASSQTGNNQPQHF. DNA of the CDR3: TGCGCCAGCAGCCAAACAGGCAACAATCAGCCCCAGCATTTT.